The clone carrying this T cell receptor (beta chain) was picked up one time. These data are taken from a study of blood T cell repertoires in COVID-19. Study in general: Collection of acute and convalescent COVID-19 samples took place in the United States, Italy and Spain.

In the source study's methods: Amplification from reference gene primers served as the basis for estimated nucleated cell counts. Generated by immunoSEQ multiplex PCR, the TCRdb table keeps only in-frame clones and is missing some. The V and J calls and clone size are taken from that table; D and trimming were inferred from the DNA. Altogether 200,000 to 300,000 clones are present, roughly 82% being singletons, with the ten largest covering approximately 2.3%. This CDR3 has 15 residues. Trimming took 1 base from V and 5 from J, leaving 11 bases between them. The V gene's germline CDR1 is LGHNA and CDR2 YSLEER.

Material for sequencing was peripheral blood. The chain recombines TRBV4-3 with TRBJ1-4, with TRBD1 as a possible D gene (5 bases). The sequence was collected from a man aged 40-55 years who had recovered from COVID-19. CDR3 amino acids: CASSQVGGSNEKLFF. The CDR3 DNA sequence: TGCGCCAGCAGCCAAGTGGGGGGATCAAATGAAAAACTGTTTTTT.